Here is one T cell receptor (beta chain) with its context. Trimming removed 3 bases from V and 3 bases from J, with 9 bases in between. In germline, CDR1 is WSHSY, CDR2 SAAADI. The CDR3 has 13 residues. This entry is derived from a study of blood T cell repertoires in COVID-19. Study as a whole: Sources were T cells, B-cell-depleted T cells, or PBMCs; the material itself was cDNA or gDNA.

Using immunoSEQ multiplex PCR, the repertoire was profiled, and TCRdb retains in-frame clones only, with some absent. The sample records around 130,000 clones, about 74% being singletons. The gene calls are TRBV10-2 and TRBJ2-7, with no clear D. The receptor was isolated from a human donor in a cohort sampled during active COVID-19. Sample: peripheral blood. CDR3 sequence reads: CASSEYFYYEQYF. The DNA of the CDR3 is TGCGCCAGCAGTGAATATTTTTACTACGAGCAGTACTTC.